This T cell receptor beta chain was recorded in a study of vaccination and CD4 T cells after COVID-19. At the level of the study: Convalescents were six males and four females, two of them Hispanic.

The treatment was: roughly 11-day PBMC culture with coronavirus spike peptide pools or control peptides (ViraFEST assay). Recorded positive PCR dates fall between March and December 2020, preceding US Alpha, Beta and Delta variants. With regard to this clonotype: Its matching antigen is unknown.

Cultured CD4+ T-cell DNA underwent Oncomine TCR Beta short-read sequencing. After culture, CD4+ T cells served as the source for genomic DNA extraction. From the PCR reads, TCRdb called clonotypes with MiXCR, one entry per CDR3 protein. In the table there are about 19,000 distinct CDR3 sequences, 23% of which are singletons. Germline CDR1 reads SGHAT; CDR2 reads FQNNGV. The CDR3 sequence is 13 residues long. The V end was cut by 0 bases, the J end by 14 bases, with 14 bases between. The sequence was obtained from a human donor with COVID-19. This chain joins TRBV11-2 and TRBJ1-3; unclear D gene. The sequenced material came from cultured CD4+ T cells from blood. For the CDR3, the DNA is TGTGCCAGCAGCTTAGACCTGATGCCGTCGGTATATTTT. It encodes CASSLDLMPSVYF.